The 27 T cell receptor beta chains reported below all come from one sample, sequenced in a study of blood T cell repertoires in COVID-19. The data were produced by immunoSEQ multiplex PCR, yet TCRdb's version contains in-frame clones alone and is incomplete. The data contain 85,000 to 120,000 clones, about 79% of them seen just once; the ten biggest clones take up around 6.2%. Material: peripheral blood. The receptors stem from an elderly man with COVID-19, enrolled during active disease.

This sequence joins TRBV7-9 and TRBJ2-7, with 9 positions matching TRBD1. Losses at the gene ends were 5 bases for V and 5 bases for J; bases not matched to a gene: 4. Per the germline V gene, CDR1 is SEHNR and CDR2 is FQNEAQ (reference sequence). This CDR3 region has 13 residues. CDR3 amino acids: CASSPGTGHEQYF. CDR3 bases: TGTGCCAGCAGCCCCGGGACAGGGCACGAGCAGTACTTC.

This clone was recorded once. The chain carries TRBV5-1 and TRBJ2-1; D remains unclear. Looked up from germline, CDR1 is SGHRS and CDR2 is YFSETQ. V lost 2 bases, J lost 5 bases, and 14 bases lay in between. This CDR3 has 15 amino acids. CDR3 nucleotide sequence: TGCGCCAGCAGCTTAACTTCCCCTGAGGACAATGAGCAGTTCTTC. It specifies CASSLTSPEDNEQFF.

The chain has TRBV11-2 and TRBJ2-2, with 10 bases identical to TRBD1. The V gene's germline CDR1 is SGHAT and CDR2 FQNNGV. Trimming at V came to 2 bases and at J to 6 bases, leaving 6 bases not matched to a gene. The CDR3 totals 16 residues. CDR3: CASSLWGTGVSGELFF. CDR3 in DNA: TGTGCCAGCAGCTTATGGGGGACAGGGGTTTCCGGGGAGCTGTTTTTT.

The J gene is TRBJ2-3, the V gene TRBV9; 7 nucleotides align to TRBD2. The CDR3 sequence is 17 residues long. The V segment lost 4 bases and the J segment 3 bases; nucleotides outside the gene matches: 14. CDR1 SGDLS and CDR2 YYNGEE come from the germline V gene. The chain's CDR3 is CASSSWEGRDRTDTQYF. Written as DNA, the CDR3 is TGTGCCAGCAGCTCCTGGGAGGGGAGGGATCGTACAGATACGCAGTATTTT.

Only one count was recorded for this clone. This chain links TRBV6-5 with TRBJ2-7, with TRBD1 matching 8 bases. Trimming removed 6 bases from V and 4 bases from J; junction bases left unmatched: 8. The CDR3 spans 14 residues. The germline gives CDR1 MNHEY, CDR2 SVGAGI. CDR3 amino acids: CASRPGGEGYEQYF. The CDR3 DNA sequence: TGTGCCAGCAGACCAGGGGGCGAGGGTTACGAGCAGTACTTC.

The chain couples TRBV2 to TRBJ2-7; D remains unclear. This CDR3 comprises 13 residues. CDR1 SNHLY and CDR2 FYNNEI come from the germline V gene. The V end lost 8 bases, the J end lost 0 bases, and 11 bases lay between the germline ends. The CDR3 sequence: CASAVSPSYEQYF. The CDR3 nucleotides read TGTGCCAGCGCGGTCTCCCCCTCCTACGAGCAGTACTTC.

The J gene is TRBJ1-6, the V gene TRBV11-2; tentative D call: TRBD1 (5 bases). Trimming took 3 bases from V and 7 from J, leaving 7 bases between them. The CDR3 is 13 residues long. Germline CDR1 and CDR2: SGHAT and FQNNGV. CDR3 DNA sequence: TGTGCCAGCAGCTTCCAGGGCAATTCACCCCTCCACTTT. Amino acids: CASSFQGNSPLHF.

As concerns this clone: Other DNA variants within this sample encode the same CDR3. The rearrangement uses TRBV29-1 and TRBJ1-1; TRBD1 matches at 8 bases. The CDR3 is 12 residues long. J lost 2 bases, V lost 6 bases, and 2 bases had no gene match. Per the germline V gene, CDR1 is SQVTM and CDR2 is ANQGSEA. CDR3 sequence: CSVGQENTEAFF. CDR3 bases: TGCAGCGTGGGACAGGAAAACACTGAAGCTTTCTTT.

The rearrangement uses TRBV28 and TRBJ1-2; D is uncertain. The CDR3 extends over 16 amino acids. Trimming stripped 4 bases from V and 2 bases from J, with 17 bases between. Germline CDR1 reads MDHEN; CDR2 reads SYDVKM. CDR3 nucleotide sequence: TGTGCCAGCAGTTCCCCCTGGGCCGAACCCAACTATGGCTACACCTTC. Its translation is CASSSPWAEPNYGYTF.

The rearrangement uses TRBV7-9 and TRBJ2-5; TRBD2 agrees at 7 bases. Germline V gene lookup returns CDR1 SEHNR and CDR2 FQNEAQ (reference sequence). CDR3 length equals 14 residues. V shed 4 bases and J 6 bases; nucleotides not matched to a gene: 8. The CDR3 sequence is CASSSGGGMKTQYF. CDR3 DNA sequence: TGTGCCAGCAGCTCTGGGGGAGGGATGAAGACCCAGTACTTC.

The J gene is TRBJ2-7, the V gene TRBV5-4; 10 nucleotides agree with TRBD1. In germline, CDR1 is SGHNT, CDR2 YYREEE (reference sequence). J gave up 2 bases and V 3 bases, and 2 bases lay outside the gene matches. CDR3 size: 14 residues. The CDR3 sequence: CASSWDRGPYEQYF. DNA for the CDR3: TGTGCCAGCAGCTGGGACAGGGGCCCCTACGAGCAGTACTTC.

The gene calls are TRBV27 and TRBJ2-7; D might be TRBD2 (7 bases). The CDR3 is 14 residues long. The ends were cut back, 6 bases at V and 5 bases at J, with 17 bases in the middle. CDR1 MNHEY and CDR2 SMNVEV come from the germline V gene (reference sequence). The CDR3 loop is CASSPRGARNEQYF. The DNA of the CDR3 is TGTGCCAGCAGCCCACGGGGGGCCAGGAACGAGCAGTACTTC.

Here the CDR3 reads CASREDGVSNYGYTF. The CDR3, as DNA: TGTGCCAGCAGGGAGGACGGAGTTTCTAACTATGGCTACACCTTC. The genes are TRBV2 and TRBJ1-2; D unresolved. V lost 6 bases to trimming and J lost 0 bases, with 14 bases between them. The CDR3 contains 15 residues. Germline V gene sequence: CDR1 SNHLY, CDR2 FYNNEI.

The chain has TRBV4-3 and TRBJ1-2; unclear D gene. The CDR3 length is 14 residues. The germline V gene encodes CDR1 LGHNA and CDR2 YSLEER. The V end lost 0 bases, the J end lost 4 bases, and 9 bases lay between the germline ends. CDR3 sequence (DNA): TGCGCCAGCAGCCAAGATTCGCGGGGCTATGGCTACACCTTC. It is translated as CASSQDSRGYGYTF.

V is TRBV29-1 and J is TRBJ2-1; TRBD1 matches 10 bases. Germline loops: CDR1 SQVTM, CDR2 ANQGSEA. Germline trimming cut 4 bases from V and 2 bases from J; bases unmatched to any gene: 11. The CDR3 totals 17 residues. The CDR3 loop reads CSVGQGARGTAYNEQFF. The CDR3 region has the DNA TGCAGCGTTGGACAGGGGGCGCGCGGGACAGCCTACAATGAGCAGTTCTTC.

DNA of the CDR3: TGTGCCAGCAGTTACTGGGAGGGCCCAGCCTTGGAAGACGAAAAACTGTTTTTT. It yields the protein CASSYWEGPALEDEKLFF. V and J are TRBV6-2 or TRBV6-3 and TRBJ1-4, with D unresolved. CDR1 and CDR2 from the germline V gene are MNHEY and SVGEGT. CDR3 length equals 18 residues. V shed 1 base and J shed 8 bases, with 23 bases lying between them.

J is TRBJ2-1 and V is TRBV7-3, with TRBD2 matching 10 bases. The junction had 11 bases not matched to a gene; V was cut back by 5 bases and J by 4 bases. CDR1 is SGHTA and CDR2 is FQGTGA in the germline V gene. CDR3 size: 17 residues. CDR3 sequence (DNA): TGTGCCAGCAGCCCACGGACTAGCGGAGCCCTTTACAATGAGCAGTTCTTC. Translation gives CASSPRTSGALYNEQFF.

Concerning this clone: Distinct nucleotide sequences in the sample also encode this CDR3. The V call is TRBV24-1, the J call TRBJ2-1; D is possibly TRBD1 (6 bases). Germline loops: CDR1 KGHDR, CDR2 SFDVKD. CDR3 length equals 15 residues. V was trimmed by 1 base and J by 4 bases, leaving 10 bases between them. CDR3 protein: CATSDLGQGYNEQFF. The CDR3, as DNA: TGTGCCACCAGTGATTTAGGCCAGGGGTACAATGAGCAGTTCTTC.

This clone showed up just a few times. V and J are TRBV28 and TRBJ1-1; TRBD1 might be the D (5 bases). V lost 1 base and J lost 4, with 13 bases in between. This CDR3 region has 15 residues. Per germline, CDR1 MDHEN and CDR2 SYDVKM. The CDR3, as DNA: TGTGCCAGCAGTTTATCGGCAGGGTTCCCCACTGAAGCTTTCTTT. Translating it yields CASSLSAGFPTEAFF.

CDR3 sequence reads: CASSATSGAAYEQYF. DNA for the CDR3: TGTGCCAGCAGCGCCACTAGCGGGGCCGCCTACGAGCAGTACTTC. The V and J genes are TRBV9 and TRBJ2-7; 10 bases are a match to TRBD2. The CDR3 contains 15 residues. Germline loops: CDR1 SGDLS, CDR2 YYNGEE. The ends lost 3 bases at V and 2 bases at J; junction bases unmatched: 5.

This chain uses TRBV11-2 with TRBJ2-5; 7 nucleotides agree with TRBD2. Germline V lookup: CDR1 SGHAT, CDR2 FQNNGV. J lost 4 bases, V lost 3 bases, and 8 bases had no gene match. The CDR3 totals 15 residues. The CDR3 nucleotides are TGTGCCAGCAGCTTGGTTGGGCGGGAGAGAGAGACCCAGTACTTC. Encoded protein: CASSLVGRERETQYF.

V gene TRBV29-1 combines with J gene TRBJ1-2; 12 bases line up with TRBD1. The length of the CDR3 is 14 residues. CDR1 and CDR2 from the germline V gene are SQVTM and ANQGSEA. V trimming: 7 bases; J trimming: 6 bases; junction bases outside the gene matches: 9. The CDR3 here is CSGSRDRGLNGYTF. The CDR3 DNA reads TGCAGCGGATCCCGGGACAGGGGGCTAAATGGCTACACCTTC. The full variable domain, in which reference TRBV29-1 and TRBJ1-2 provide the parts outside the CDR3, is SAVISQKPSRDICQRGTSLTIQCQVDSQVTMMFWYRQQPGQSLTLIATANQGSEATYESGFVIDKFPISRPNLTFSTLTVSNMSPEDSSIYLCSGSRDRGLNGYTFGSGTRLTVV.

CDR3 protein: CASSKAVGQGLFFNQPQHF. The CDR3 DNA reads TGTGCCAGCAGCAAAGCTGTAGGACAGGGGCTCTTTTTCAATCAGCCCCAGCATTTT. The V call is TRBV21-1, the J call TRBJ1-5; TRBD1 reflects the table's D call only, with no check against the DNA. TRBV21-1 is a known pseudogene. The CDR3 consists of 19 residues.

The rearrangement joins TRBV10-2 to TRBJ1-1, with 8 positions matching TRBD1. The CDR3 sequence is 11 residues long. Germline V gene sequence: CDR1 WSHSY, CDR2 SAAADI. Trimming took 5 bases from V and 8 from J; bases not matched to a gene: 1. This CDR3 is CASSQGAEAFF. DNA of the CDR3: TGCGCCAGCAGTCAGGGGGCGGAAGCTTTCTTT.

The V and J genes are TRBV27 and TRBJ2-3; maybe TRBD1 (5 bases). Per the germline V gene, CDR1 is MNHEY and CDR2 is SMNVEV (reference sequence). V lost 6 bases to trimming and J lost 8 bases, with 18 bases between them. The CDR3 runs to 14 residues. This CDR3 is CASSADGTRVTQYF. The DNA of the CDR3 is TGTGCCAGCAGCGCCGACGGTACCAGGGTTACGCAGTATTTT.

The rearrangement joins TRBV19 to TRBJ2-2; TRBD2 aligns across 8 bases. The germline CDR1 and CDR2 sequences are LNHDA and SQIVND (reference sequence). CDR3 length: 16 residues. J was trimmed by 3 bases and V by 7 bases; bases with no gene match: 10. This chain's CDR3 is CASTPIGGAHTGELFF. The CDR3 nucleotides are TGTGCCAGTACCCCGATCGGGGGGGCTCACACCGGGGAGCTGTTTTTT. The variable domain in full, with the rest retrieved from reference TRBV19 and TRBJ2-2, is DGGITQSPKYLFRKEGQNVTLSCEQNLNHDAMYWYRQDPGQGLRLIYYSQIVNDFQKGDIAEGYSVSREKKESFPLTVTSAQKNPTAFYLCASTPIGGAHTGELFFGEGSRLTVL.

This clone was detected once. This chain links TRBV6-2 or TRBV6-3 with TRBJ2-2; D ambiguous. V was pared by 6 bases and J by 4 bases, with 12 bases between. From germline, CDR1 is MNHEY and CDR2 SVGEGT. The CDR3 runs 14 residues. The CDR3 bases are TGTGCCAGCAGCCTCGCGGCCTTCACCGGGGAGCTGTTTTTT. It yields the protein CASSLAAFTGELFF.